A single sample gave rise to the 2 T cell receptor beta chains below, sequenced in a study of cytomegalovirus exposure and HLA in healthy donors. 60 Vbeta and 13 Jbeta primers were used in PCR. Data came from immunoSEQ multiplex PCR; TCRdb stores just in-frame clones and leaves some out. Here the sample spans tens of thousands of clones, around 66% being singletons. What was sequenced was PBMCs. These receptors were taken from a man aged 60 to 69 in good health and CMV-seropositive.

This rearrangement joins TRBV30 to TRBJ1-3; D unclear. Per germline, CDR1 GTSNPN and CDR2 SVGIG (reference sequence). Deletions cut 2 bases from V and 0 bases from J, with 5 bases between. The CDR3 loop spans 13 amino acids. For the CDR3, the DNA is TGTGCCTGGAGTAGGAGCTCTGGAAACACCATATATTTT. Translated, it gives CAWSRSSGNTIYF.

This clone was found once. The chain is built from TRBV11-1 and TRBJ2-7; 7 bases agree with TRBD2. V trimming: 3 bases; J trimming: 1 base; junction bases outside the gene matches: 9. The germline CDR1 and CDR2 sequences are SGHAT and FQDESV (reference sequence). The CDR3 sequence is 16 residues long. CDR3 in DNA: TGTGCCAGCAGCTTTGAGTTAGCGGGTTCGTCCTACGAGCAGTACTTC. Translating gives CASSFELAGSSYEQYF.